The 23 T cell receptor beta chains below all came from one sample that was sequenced in a study of blood T cells in healthy people across ages. The authors ran a second PCR of about 7 to 11 cycles using a sample-barcoded 5' primer and a J-beta primer mix. TCRdb passed the 5' RACE reads through MiXCR, listing each CDR3 protein once. This sample has fewer than 800,000 distinct CDR3 sequences, with 25% found just once. These sequences were also reported in another study, on T cells of mothers and their children.

Sequences were obtained from blood. The receptor source for this set is a boy younger than 18 in good health.

The genes are TRBV20-1 and TRBJ2-5, with 7 bases that match TRBD1. The CDR3 contains 13 residues. V was clipped by 5 bases and J by 5 bases; unmatched bases: 8. Germline values: CDR1 DFQATT, CDR2 SNEGSKA (reference sequence). The CDR3 DNA sequence: TGCAGTGCTCAGAGGGGGCCAGGGGAGACCCAGTACTTC. Its translation: CSAQRGPGETQYF.

The V gene is TRBV29-1, the J gene TRBJ2-7; 10 bases line up with TRBD1. Germline V gives CDR1 SQVTM, CDR2 ANQGSEA. With 6 bases clipped from V and 7 bases from J, the junction kept 9 bases outside the gene matches. This CDR3 has 13 amino acids. CDR3 in amino acids: CSVKTGGSREQYF. The CDR3 DNA reads TGCAGCGTGAAGACAGGGGGCTCTCGGGAGCAGTACTTC.

The chain has TRBV29-1 and TRBJ2-1; D remains ambiguous. Germline CDR1 is SQVTM and CDR2 is ANQGSEA. V shed 7 bases and J shed 1 base, with 14 bases lying between them. The CDR3 consists of 14 residues. CDR3 DNA: TGCAGCGGAACCCTGATCGATTCCTACAATGAGCAGTTCTTC. Translating gives CSGTLIDSYNEQFF.

This chain connects TRBV27 to TRBJ2-1; 10 nucleotides align to TRBD2. J gave up 0 bases and V 6 bases, and 5 bases lay outside the gene matches. CDR1 is MNHEY, CDR2 SMNVEV, per germline (reference sequence). The CDR3 loop spans 16 amino acids. DNA for the CDR3: TGTGCCAGCAGAGAACTAGCGGGGAGCTCCTACAATGAGCAGTTCTTC. Translating it yields CASRELAGSSYNEQFF.

This sequence joins TRBV19 and TRBJ1-1; 8 nucleotides agree with TRBD1. Looked up from germline, CDR1 is LNHDA and CDR2 is SQIVND (reference sequence). V gave up 6 bases and J gave up 3 bases; unmatched junction bases: 15. This CDR3 is built from 17 residues. The CDR3 protein is CASSPGAGGARDTEAFF. CDR3 DNA: TGTGCCAGTAGCCCTGGGGCAGGGGGCGCGAGGGACACTGAAGCTTTCTTT.

This clonotype was counted a single time. The gene calls are TRBV7-6 and TRBJ1-1; maybe TRBD1 (5 bases). CDR1 is SGHVS, CDR2 FNYEAQ, per germline. The CDR3 sequence is 15 residues long. V lost 1 base and J lost 3, with 12 bases in between. CDR3 DNA sequence: TGTGCCAGCAGCTTAGGACAACCGGGGGACACTGAAGCTTTCTTT. Translation: CASSLGQPGDTEAFF. Together with reference TRBV7-6 and TRBJ1-1, the CDR3 gives the full variable domain: GAGVSQSPRYKVTKRGQDVALRCDPISGHVSLYWYRQALGQGPEFLTYFNYEAQQDKSGLPNDRFSAERPEGSISTLTIQRTEQRDSAMYRCASSLGQPGDTEAFFGQGTRLTVV.

This clonotype appeared a few times. The V gene is TRBV4-1, the J gene TRBJ2-2; D perhaps matches TRBD2 (6 bases). The CDR3 covers 15 residues. V lost 0 bases and J lost 8, with 13 bases in between. Germline lookup yields CDR1 MGHRA and CDR2 YSYEKL. Here the CDR3 DNA reads TGCGCCAGCAGCCAAGATCTACTAGCTGAAGGGGAGCTGTTTTTT. This translates into CASSQDLLAEGELFF.

This clonotype showed up just a few times. The germline gene is not matched at one end of the junction; a read error may be the cause. This rearrangement joins TRBV19 to TRBJ2-2; D is possibly TRBD2 (5 bases). Germline V gene data show CDR1 as LNHDA and CDR2 as SQIVND (reference sequence). There are 17 residues in the CDR3. The CDR3 bases are TGTGCCAGTAGTATAGTAGTCAGGACGGCGAACACCGGGGAGTTGTTTTTT. It encodes CASSIVVRTANTGELFF.

This clonotype was seen many times. The genes are TRBV29-1 and TRBJ2-7; TRBD2 aligns across 8 bases. Trimming at V came to 4 bases and at J to 5 bases, leaving 7 bases not matched to a gene. The length of the CDR3 is 13 residues. The germline V gene has CDR1 SQVTM and CDR2 ANQGSEA. In DNA, the CDR3 is TGCAGCGTTGCCGTAGGACTAGCCCACGAGCAGTACTTC. Translating gives CSVAVGLAHEQYF.

The chain recombines TRBV7-9 with TRBJ1-1, with D possibly matching TRBD1 (5 bases). The CDR3 has 15 residues. V lost 2 bases and J lost 5, with 15 bases in between. Looked up from germline, CDR1 is SEHNR and CDR2 is FQNEAQ (reference sequence). For the CDR3, the DNA is TGTGCCAGCAGCTTAACGGGACGCTGGGGGACTGAAGCTTTCTTT. This sequence encodes CASSLTGRWGTEAFF. Drawing the rest from reference TRBV7-9 and TRBJ1-1, the complete variable domain is DTGVSQNPRHKITKRGQNVTFRCDPISEHNRLYWYRQTLGQGPEFLTYFQNEAQLEKSRLLSDRFSAERPKGSFSTLEIQRTEQGDSAMYLCASSLTGRWGTEAFFGQGTRLTVV.

This clonotype was observed a handful of times. The V call is TRBV12-3 or TRBV12-4, the J call TRBJ1-2, with 8 bases that match TRBD1. This CDR3 has 15 residues. The V gene end was trimmed by 5 bases and the J gene end by 7 bases; junction bases not matched to a gene: 12. CDR3 sequence: CASSPSGQGGSGYTF. In DNA, the CDR3 is TGTGCCAGCAGTCCCTCCGGACAGGGTGGCTCTGGCTACACCTTC.

The genes are TRBV27 and TRBJ2-5; D gene ambiguous. The DNA end is a closer match to TRBJ2-7, so the J assignment may be wrong. This CDR3 region has 12 residues. CDR1 and CDR2 (germline): MNHEY, SMNVEV (reference sequence). The chain's CDR3 is CASRGINYEQYF. Written as DNA, the CDR3 is TGTGCCAGCAGGGGGATCAACTACGAGCAGTACTTC.

This clonotype turned up a few times. The rearrangement links TRBV29-1 to TRBJ2-1; 8 bases map to TRBD1. This CDR3 spans 14 amino acids. CDR1 is SQVTM and CDR2 is ANQGSEA in the germline V gene. V lost 4 bases, J lost 0 bases, and 2 bases stayed unmatched. CDR3 sequence: CSVADRGSYNEQFF. CDR3 sequence (DNA): TGCAGCGTTGCTGACAGGGGCTCCTACAATGAGCAGTTCTTC.

As for this clonotype: With a much larger clone just one base away, this may be a read error. The J gene is TRBJ2-7, the V gene TRBV6-2 or TRBV6-3; D not resolved. There are 12 residues in the CDR3. The V end lost 7 bases, the J end lost 0 bases, and 7 bases lay between the germline ends. Germline values: CDR1 MNHEY, CDR2 SVGEGT. As DNA, the CDR3 is TGTGCCAGCACTTTCAGCTCCTACGAGCAGTACTTC. It specifies CASTFSSYEQYF.

In the case of this clonotype: A read error may account for a junction end that differs from germline. The rearrangement uses TRBV12-3 or TRBV12-4 and TRBJ2-3; unclear D gene. There are 13 residues in the CDR3. The CDR3 bases are TGTGCCGGCAGTTTTGCGGAGTCAGATACGCAGTATTTT. Translated, it gives CAGSFAESDTQYF.

Only a few counts were recorded for this clonotype. This rearrangement joins TRBV3-1 to TRBJ2-5, with D possibly matching TRBD2 (5 bases). The CDR3 is made up of 13 amino acids. V was pared by 4 bases and J by 5 bases, with 11 bases between. CDR1 and CDR2 (germline): LGHDT, YNNKEL (reference sequence). The CDR3 sequence: CASSRESRETQYF. In DNA form, the CDR3 reads TGTGCCAGCAGCCGGGAGAGTAGGGAGACCCAGTACTTC.

The chain has TRBV15 and TRBJ2-5; perhaps D is TRBD1 or TRBD2 (6 bases each). This CDR3 is 14 amino acids long. V was trimmed by 3 bases and J by 2 bases, leaving 10 bases between them. CDR1 LNHNV and CDR2 YYDKDF come from the germline V gene (reference sequence). The CDR3 sequence: CATSRTGGQETQYF. In DNA form, the CDR3 reads TGTGCCACCAGCAGGACAGGAGGGCAAGAGACCCAGTACTTC.

The chain joins TRBV4-2 to TRBJ2-7; D is unclear. The germline gives CDR1 LGHNA, CDR2 YNFKEQ. This CDR3 has 13 amino acids. V was clipped by 0 bases and J by 10 bases, with 13 bases between them. This chain's CDR3 is CASSQDGSRSQYF. The CDR3 DNA follows: TGTGCCAGCAGCCAAGATGGAAGCAGGTCCCAGTACTTC.

This clonotype was recorded a few times. This chain joins TRBV7-2 and TRBJ1-1; D call uncertain. Germline values: CDR1 SGHTA, CDR2 FQGNSA. V gave up 4 bases and J gave up 4 bases, with 13 bases separating them. There are 14 residues in the CDR3. CDR3 sequence: CASSSNTVLTEAFF. The DNA of the CDR3 is TGTGCCAGCAGCTCAAATACAGTTCTCACTGAAGCTTTCTTT.

This clonotype came up once. The chain combines TRBV3-1 with TRBJ2-5; D unclear. With the DNA end fitting TRBJ2-1 better, the J assignment may be wrong. The CDR3 runs to 16 residues. Germline lookup yields CDR1 LGHDT and CDR2 YNNKEL (reference sequence). The CDR3, as DNA: TGTGCCAGCAGCCAAGGTGACTTCCCCGCTTACAATGAGCAGTTCTTC. Encoded protein: CASSQGDFPAYNEQFF.

The chain uses TRBV20-1 and TRBJ1-3, with D maybe TRBD1 (5 bases). Germline V gene sequence: CDR1 DFQATT, CDR2 SNEGSKA (reference sequence). The CDR3 extends over 14 amino acids. Trimming stripped 3 bases from V and 4 bases from J, with 13 bases between. CDR3 bases: TGCAGTGCTAGTTTAGAGGGGCTCGGAAACACCATATATTTT. Translated, it gives CSASLEGLGNTIYF.

V is TRBV29-1 and J is TRBJ2-1, with TRBD2 matching over 8 bases. The DNA end favors TRBJ2-5, so the J call may be wrong. Germline V gives CDR1 SQVTM, CDR2 ANQGSEA. CDR3 size: 15 residues. The CDR3 DNA sequence: TGCAGCGTTGTCCGGGACGGGGGGGCCGCAGAGACCCAGTACTTC. Encoded protein: CSVVRDGGAAETQYF.

This rearrangement joins TRBV28 to TRBJ2-1, with 10 bases identical to TRBD2. The CDR3 is made up of 18 amino acids. V dropped 3 bases and J dropped 2; count of bases not matched to a gene: 10. Germline values: CDR1 MDHEN, CDR2 SYDVKM. CDR3 DNA sequence: TGTGCCAGCAGTTTCCAACATGGACTAGCGGCCGCCTACAATGAGCAGTTCTTC. Translating gives CASSFQHGLAAAYNEQFF.